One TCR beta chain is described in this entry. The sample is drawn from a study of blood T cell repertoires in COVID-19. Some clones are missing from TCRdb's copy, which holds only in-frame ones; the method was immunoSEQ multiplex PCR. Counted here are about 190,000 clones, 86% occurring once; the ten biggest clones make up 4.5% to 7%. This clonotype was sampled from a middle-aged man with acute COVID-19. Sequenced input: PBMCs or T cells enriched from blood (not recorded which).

DNA of the CDR3: TGTGCCAGCAGCCTTGGACTCGCGAACACCGGGGAGCTGTTTTTT. Amino acid sequence: CASSLGLANTGELFF. V gene TRBV7-8 combines with J gene TRBJ2-2; a weak D match, TRBD2 (5 bases). In germline, CDR1 is SGHVS, CDR2 FQNEAQ. Between the trimmed V and J ends, which lost 5 bases and 0 bases, there was a span of 10 bases. The CDR3 sequence is 15 residues long.